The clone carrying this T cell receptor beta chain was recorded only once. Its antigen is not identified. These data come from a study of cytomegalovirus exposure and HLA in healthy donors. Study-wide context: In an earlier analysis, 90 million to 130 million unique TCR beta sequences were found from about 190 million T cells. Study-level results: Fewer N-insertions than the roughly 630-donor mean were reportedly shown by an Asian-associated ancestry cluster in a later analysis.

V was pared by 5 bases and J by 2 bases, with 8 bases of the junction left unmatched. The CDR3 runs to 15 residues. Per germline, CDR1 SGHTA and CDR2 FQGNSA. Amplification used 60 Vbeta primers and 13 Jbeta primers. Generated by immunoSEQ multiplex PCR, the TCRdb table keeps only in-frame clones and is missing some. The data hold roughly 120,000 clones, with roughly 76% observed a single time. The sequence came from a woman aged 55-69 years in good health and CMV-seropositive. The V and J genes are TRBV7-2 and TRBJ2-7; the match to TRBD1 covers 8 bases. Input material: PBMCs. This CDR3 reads CASSMMTGATYEQYF. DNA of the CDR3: TGTGCCAGCAGCATGATGACAGGGGCGACCTACGAGCAGTACTTC.